This T cell receptor beta chain is from a study of T cells after yellow fever vaccination. General study findings and limits: Booster sampling recovered most clones from primary vaccination (nearly 98% CD4, approximately 88% CD8). Clonotypes shared by both compartments, CD4 and CD8, made up a small share. Secondary responses were weaker yet peaked faster, day 5 versus 15.

CDR1 SGHDT and CDR2 YYEEEE come from the germline V gene. Trimming removed 4 bases from V and 3 bases from J, with 16 bases in between. This CDR3 has 15 amino acids. Notes on this clonotype: Antigen: not known.

A 5'RACE template-switching step, the method used to make TCR cDNA, added a universal primer site and UMIs. A single record per CDR3 protein comes from TCRdb applying MiXCR to the 5' RACE reads. The sample has approximately 300,000 distinct CDR3 sequences, around 10% seen once; the top ten hold around 3.2%. This chain links TRBV5-6 with TRBJ2-5; D might be TRBD2 (6 bases). This sequence was found in a man younger than 35 who received the YFV17D yellow fever vaccine. The sample consisted of CD4+ T cells sorted from PBMCs, taken 45 days after the yellow fever booster vaccination. CDR3 bases: TGTGCCAGCAGCAGAGGCCGCGGGGTGGAAGAGACCCAGTACTTC. It translates to CASSRGRGVEETQYF.